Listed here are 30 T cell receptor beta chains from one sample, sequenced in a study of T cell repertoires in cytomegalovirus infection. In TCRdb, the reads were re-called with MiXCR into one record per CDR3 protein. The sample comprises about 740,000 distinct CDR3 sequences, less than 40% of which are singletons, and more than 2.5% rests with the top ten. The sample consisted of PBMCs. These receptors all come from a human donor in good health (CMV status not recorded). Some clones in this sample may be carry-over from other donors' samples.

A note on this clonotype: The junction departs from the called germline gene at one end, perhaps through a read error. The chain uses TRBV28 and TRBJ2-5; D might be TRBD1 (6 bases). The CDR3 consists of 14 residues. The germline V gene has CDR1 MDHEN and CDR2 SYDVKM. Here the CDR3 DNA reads TGTGCCAGCAGCCCGGGACATCGTAGGGAGACCCAGTCCTTC. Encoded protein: CASSPGHRRETQSF.

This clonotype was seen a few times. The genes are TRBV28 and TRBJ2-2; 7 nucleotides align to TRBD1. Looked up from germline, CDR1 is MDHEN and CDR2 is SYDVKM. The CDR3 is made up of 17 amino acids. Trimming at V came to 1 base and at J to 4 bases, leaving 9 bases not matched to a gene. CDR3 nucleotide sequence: TGTGCCAGCAGTTTATCGGGGACAGTTGGTAGCACCGGGGAGCTGTTTTTT. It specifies CASSLSGTVGSTGELFF.

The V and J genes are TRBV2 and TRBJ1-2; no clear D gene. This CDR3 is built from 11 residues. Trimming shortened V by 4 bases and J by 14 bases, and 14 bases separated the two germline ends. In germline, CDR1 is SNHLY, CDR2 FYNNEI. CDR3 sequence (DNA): TGTGCCAGCAGTGTGGCCGGACCTGTAACCTTC. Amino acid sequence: CASSVAGPVTF.

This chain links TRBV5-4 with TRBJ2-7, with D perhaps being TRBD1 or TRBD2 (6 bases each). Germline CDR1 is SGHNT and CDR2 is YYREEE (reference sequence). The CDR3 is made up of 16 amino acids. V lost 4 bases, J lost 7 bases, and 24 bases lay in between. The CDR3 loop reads CASSTGAPGAVEEQYF. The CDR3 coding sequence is TGTGCCAGCAGCACCGGGGCACCGGGGGCTGTGGAAGAGCAGTACTTC.

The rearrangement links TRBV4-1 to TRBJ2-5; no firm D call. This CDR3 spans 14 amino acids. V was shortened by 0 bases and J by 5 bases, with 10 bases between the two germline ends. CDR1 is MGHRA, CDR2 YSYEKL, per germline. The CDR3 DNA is TGCGCCAGCAGCCAAGAGGAAACGGAGGAGACCCAGTACTTC. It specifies CASSQEETEETQYF.

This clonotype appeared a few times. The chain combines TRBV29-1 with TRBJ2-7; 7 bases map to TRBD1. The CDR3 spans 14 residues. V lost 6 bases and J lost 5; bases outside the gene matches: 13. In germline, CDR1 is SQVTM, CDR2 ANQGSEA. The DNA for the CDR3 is TGCAGCGTAGCCACCTCGGGACAGAAAAACGAGCAGTACTTC. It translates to CSVATSGQKNEQYF.

The CDR3 region is CASSQDSKAFF. CDR3 in DNA: TGTGCCAGCAGCCAGGACTCTAAAGCTTTCTTT. The rearrangement joins TRBV12-3 or TRBV12-4 to TRBJ1-1; D remains unclear. This CDR3 has 11 residues. V shed 6 bases and J shed 9 bases, with 11 bases lying between them.

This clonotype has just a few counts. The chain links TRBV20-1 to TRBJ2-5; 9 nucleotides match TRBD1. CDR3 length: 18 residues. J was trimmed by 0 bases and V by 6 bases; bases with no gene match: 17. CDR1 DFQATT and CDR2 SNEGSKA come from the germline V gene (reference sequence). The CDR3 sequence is CSARTGARALVYQETQYF. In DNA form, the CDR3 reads TGCAGTGCGAGGACAGGGGCCCGGGCTTTGGTTTACCAAGAGACCCAGTACTTC.

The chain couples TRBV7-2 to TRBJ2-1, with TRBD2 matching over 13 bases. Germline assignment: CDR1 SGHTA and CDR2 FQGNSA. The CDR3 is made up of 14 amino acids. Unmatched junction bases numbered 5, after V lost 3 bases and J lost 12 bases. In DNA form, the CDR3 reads TGTGCCAGCAGCTTGGAACTAGCGGGAGGGGTGCAGTTCTTC. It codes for CASSLELAGGVQFF.

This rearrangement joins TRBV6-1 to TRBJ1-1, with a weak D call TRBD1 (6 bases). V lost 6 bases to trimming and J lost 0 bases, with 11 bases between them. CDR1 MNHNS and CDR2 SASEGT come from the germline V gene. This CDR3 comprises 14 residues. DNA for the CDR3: TGTGCCAGCAGCGGGGGGCTGCTGAACACTGAAGCTTTCTTT. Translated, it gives CASSGGLLNTEAFF.

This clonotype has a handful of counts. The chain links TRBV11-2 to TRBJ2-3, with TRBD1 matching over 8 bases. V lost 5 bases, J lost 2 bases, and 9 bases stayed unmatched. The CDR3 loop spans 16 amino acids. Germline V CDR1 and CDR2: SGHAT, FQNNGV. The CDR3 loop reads CASSQGQVPTTDTQYF. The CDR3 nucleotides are TGTGCCAGCAGCCAGGGACAGGTCCCCACCACAGATACGCAGTATTTT.

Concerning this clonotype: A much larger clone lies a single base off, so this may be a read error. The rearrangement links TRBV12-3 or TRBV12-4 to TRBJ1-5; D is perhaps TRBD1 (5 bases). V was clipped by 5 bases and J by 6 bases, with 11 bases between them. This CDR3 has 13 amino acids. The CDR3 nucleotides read TGTGCCAGCAGTGTGGGGGGTCGTCAGCCCCAGCATTTT. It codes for CASSVGGRQPQHF.

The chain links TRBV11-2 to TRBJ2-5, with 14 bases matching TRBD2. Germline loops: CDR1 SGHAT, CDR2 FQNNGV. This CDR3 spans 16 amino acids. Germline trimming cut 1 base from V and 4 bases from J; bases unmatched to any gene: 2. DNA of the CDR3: TGTGCCAGCAGCTTAGGCGGGACTAGCGGGAGAGAGACCCAGTACTTC. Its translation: CASSLGGTSGRETQYF.

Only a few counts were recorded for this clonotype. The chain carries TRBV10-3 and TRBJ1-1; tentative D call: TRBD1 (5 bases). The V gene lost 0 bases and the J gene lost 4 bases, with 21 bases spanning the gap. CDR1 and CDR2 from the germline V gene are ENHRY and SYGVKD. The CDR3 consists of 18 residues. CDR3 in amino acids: CAISESSRDSARGTEAFF. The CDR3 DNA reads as TGTGCCATCAGTGAGTCGAGTAGGGACTCAGCTAGGGGCACTGAAGCTTTCTTT.

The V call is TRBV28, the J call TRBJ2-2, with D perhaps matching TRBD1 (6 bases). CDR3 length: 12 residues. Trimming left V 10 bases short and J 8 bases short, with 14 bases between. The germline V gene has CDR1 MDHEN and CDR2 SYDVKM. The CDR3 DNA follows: TGTGCCACGAACAGGGCCGGGGGGGAGCTGTTTTTT. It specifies CATNRAGGELFF.

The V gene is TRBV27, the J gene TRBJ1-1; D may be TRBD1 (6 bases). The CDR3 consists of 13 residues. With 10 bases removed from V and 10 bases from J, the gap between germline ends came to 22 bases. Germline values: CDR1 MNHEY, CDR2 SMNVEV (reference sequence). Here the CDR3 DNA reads TGTGCCACACGACCAGGGGTTGGACCGCGAGCTTTCTTT. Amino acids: CATRPGVGPRAFF.

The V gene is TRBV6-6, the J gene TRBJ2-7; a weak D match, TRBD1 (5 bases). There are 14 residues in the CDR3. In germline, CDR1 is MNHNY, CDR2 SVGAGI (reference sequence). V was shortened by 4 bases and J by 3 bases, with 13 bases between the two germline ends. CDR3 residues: CASSLRGIDYEQYF. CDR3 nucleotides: TGTGCCAGCAGTTTAAGGGGCATCGACTACGAGCAGTACTTC.

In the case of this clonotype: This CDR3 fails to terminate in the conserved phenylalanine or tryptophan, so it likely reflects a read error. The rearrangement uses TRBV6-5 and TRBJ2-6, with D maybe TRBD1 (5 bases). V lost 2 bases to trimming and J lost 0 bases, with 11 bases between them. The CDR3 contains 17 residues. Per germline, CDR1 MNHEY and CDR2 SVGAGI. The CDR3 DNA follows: TGTGCCAGCAGTTACAGGGGCACTACCTCTGGGGCCAACGTCCTGACTTTA. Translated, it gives CASSYRGTTSGANVLTL.

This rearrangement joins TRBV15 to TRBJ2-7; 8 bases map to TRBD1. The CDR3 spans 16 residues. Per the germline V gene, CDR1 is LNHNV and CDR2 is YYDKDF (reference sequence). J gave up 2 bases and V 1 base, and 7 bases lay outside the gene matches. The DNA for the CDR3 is TGTGCCACCAGCAGAGTAGTAGGGACAGGAGCCTACGAGCAGTACTTC. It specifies CATSRVVGTGAYEQYF.

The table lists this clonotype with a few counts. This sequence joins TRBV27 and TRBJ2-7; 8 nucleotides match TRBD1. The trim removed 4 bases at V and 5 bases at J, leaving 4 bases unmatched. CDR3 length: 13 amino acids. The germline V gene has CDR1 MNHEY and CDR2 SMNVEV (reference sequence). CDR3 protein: CASSSDRGHEQYF. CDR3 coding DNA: TGTGCCAGCAGTTCAGACAGGGGCCACGAGCAGTACTTC.

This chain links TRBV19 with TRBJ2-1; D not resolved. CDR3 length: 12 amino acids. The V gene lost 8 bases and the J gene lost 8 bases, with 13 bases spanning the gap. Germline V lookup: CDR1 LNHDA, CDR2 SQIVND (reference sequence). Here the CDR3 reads CASLSLSDEQFF. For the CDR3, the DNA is TGTGCCAGTCTTAGTCTCAGCGATGAGCAGTTCTTC. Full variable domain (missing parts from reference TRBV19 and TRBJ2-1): DGGITQSPKYLFRKEGQNVTLSCEQNLNHDAMYWYRQDPGQGLRLIYYSQIVNDFQKGDIAEGYSVSREKKESFPLTVTSAQKNPTAFYLCASLSLSDEQFFGPGTRLTVL.

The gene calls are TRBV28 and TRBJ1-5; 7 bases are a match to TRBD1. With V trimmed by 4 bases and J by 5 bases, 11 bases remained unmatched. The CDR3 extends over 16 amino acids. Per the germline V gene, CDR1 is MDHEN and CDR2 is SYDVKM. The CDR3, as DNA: TGTGCCAGCAGTTCGCCGGGACAGACCCGAGATCAGCCCCAGCATTTT. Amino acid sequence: CASSSPGQTRDQPQHF. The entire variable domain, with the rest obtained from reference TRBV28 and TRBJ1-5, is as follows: DVKVTQSSRYLVKRTGEKVFLECVQDMDHENMFWYRQDPGLGLRLIYFSYDVKMKEKGDIPEGYSVSREKKERFSLILESASTNQTSMYLCASSSPGQTRDQPQHFGDGTRLSIL.

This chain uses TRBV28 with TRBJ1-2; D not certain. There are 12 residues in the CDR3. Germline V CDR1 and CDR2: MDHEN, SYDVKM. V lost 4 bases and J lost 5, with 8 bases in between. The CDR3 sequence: CASSSYSYGYTF. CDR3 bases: TGTGCCAGCAGTTCCTACAGTTATGGCTACACCTTC.

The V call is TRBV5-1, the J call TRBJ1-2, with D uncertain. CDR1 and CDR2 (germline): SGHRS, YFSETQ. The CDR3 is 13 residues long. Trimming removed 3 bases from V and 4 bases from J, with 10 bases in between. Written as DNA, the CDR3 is TGCGCCAGCAGCTCCAAGGAGGGCTATGGCTACACCTTC. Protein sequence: CASSSKEGYGYTF.

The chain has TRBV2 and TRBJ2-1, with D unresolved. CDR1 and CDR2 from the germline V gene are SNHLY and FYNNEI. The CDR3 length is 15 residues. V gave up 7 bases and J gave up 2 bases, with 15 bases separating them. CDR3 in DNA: TGTGCCAGCAATCTCTCCGGCGGACCCTACAATGAGCAGTTCTTC. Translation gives CASNLSGGPYNEQFF.

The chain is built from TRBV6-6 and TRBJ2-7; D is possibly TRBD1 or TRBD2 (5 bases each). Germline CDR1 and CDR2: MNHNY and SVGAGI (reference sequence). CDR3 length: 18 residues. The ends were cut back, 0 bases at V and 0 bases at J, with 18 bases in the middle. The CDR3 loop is CASSYSKGRHTSSYEQYF. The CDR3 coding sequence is TGTGCCAGCAGTTACTCGAAGGGACGGCATACTTCCTCCTACGAGCAGTACTTC.

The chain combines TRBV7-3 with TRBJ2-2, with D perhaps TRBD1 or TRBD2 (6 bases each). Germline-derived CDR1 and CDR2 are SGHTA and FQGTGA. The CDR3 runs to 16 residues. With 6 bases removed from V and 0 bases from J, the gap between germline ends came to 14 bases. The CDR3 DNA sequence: TGTGCCAGCAGTTGGCGGGACACACCGAACACCGGGGAGCTGTTTTTT. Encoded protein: CASSWRDTPNTGELFF.

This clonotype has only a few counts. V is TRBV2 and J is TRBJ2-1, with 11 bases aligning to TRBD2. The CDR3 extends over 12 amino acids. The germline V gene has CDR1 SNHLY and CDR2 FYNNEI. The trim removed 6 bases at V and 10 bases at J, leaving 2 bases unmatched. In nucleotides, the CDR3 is TGTGCCAGCAGGAGACTAGCGGGGGAGCAGTTCTTC. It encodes CASRRLAGEQFF.

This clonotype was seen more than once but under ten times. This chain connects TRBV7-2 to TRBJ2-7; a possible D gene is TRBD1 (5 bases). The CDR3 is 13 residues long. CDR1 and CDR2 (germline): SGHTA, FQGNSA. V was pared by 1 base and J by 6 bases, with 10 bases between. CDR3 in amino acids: CASSLGPGPEQYF. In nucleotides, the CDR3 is TGTGCCAGCAGCTTAGGTCCAGGGCCCGAGCAGTACTTC.

This CDR3 reads CASRDETHRGGNEQFF. CDR3 nucleotides: TGTGCCAGCCGCGACGAAACCCACAGGGGAGGCAATGAGCAGTTCTTC. The rearrangement links TRBV27 to TRBJ2-1; tentative D call: TRBD1 (7 bases). CDR3 length: 16 amino acids. CDR1 is MNHEY, CDR2 SMNVEV, per germline (reference sequence). V was clipped by 8 bases and J by 6 bases, with 23 bases between them.